This TCR beta chain was retrieved from a study of CD8 T cells in Susac syndrome. RNA totalling 0.5 to 1 ug underwent reverse transcription with random hexamers. TCRdb ran MiXCR on the immunoSEQ multiplex PCR reads and lists one entry per CDR3 protein. The table has around 100,000 distinct CDR3 sequences, 95% seen once. This CDR3 has 14 residues. The ends were cut back, 7 bases at V and 3 bases at J, with 12 bases in the middle. The germline V gene has CDR1 MGHDK and CDR2 SYGVNS. The sequence derives from a human donor with Susac syndrome. Material for sequencing was CD8+ T cells from PBMCs. The rearrangement links TRBV25-1 to TRBJ2-2; maybe TRBD2 (6 bases). CDR3 sequence reads: CASTRGGDTGELFF. CDR3 DNA sequence: TGTGCCAGCACCCGGGGAGGTGACACCGGGGAGCTGTTTTTT. Drawing the rest from reference TRBV25-1 and TRBJ2-2, the complete variable domain is EADIYQTPRYLVIGTGKKITLECSQTMGHDKMYWYQQDPGMELHLIHYSYGVNSTEKGDLSSESTVSRIRTEHFPLTLESARPSHTSQYLCASTRGGDTGELFFGEGSRLTVL.